These 32 T cell receptor beta chains share one sample of origin, sequenced in a study of T cell responses to AZD1222 COVID-19 vaccine. Profiling relied on immunoSEQ multiplex PCR, and the TCRdb table lists in-frame clones only, not all of them. The data hold 200,000 to 250,000 clones, with roughly 94% observed a single time. Sequenced here: peripheral blood, sampled 28 days after the second dose of the MenACWY control vaccine. Receptor source: an adult who received the MenACWY meningococcal vaccine as a control.

The chain uses TRBV19 and TRBJ2-3; possible D gene TRBD2, 5 bases. This CDR3 region has 14 residues. Per germline, CDR1 LNHDA and CDR2 SQIVND (reference sequence). Trimming took off 3 bases at V and 0 bases at J, with 7 bases between the two ends. The CDR3 protein is CASSMRASTDTQYF. The CDR3 nucleotides read TGTGCCAGTAGTATGAGGGCTAGCACAGATACGCAGTATTTT.

This chain connects TRBV2 to TRBJ2-1; possibly TRBD1 for D (9 bases). V lost 8 bases and J lost 4, with 30 bases in between. Germline lookup yields CDR1 SNHLY and CDR2 FYNNEI. The CDR3 sequence is 19 residues long. CDR3 sequence (DNA): TGTGCCAGCGTGATCTCGGGACAGGGAGAGCGGGGGATATACAATGAGCAGTTCTTC. It encodes CASVISGQGERGIYNEQFF.

This chain joins TRBV7-9 and TRBJ1-4; D is unclear. The CDR3 covers 15 residues. V lost 1 base to trimming and J lost 5 bases, with 11 bases between them. Looked up from germline, CDR1 is SEHNR and CDR2 is FQNEAQ (reference sequence). CDR3 nucleotides: TGTGCCAGCAGCTTAGAATGGGCCGAGAATGAAAAACTGTTTTTT. This sequence encodes CASSLEWAENEKLFF. Full variable domain (missing parts from reference TRBV7-9 and TRBJ1-4): DTGVSQNPRHKITKRGQNVTFRCDPISEHNRLYWYRQTLGQGPEFLTYFQNEAQLEKSRLLSDRFSAERPKGSFSTLEIQRTEQGDSAMYLCASSLEWAENEKLFFGSGTQLSVL.

CDR3 sequence reads: CASSTLDRGRDGYTF. For the CDR3, the DNA is TGTGCCAGCAGTACCCTGGACAGGGGGCGGGATGGCTACACCTTC. The chain carries TRBV6-5 and TRBJ1-2; 11 bases are a match to TRBD1. Germline values: CDR1 MNHEY, CDR2 SVGAGI. The CDR3 length is 15 residues. Losses at the gene ends were 5 bases for V and 6 bases for J; bases not matched to a gene: 8.

The chain carries TRBV28 and TRBJ1-4; D possibly corresponds to TRBD1 (6 bases). The V gene lost 11 bases and the J gene lost 8 bases, with 15 bases spanning the gap. The CDR3 is 12 residues long. The V gene's germline CDR1 is MDHEN and CDR2 SYDVKM. CDR3 DNA sequence: TGTGCCGCGTGGGGGGCAGGCGAAAAACTGTTTTTT. As protein: CAAWGAGEKLFF.

This rearrangement joins TRBV30 to TRBJ1-1; 7 bases fit TRBD1. V lost 3 bases and J lost 2; bases outside the gene matches: 12. The germline gives CDR1 GTSNPN, CDR2 SVGIG (reference sequence). The CDR3 totals 16 residues. The CDR3 coding sequence is TGTGCCTGGAGCGGAGACAGGGCCTACACTAACACTGAAGCTTTCTTT. It translates to CAWSGDRAYTNTEAFF. Using reference TRBV30 and TRBJ1-1 for the parts outside the CDR3, the full variable domain is SQTIHQWPATLVQPVGSPLSLECTVEGTSNPNLYWYRQAAGRGLQLLFYSVGIGQISSEVPQNLSASRPQDRQFILSSKKLLLSDSGFYLCAWSGDRAYTNTEAFFGQGTRLTVV.

The gene calls are TRBV28 and TRBJ2-7, with a possible D match to TRBD2 (5 bases). The germline V gene has CDR1 MDHEN and CDR2 SYDVKM. V was clipped by 5 bases and J by 2 bases, with 16 bases between them. This CDR3 region has 15 residues. CDR3 coding DNA: TGTGCCAGCAGTACCCGACGACTACTTCCCTACGAGCAGTACTTC. Translating it yields CASSTRRLLPYEQYF.

The CDR3 protein is CASSLGQGSSYGYTF. The CDR3 DNA reads TGCGCCAGCAGCTTGGGCCAGGGGAGCTCTTATGGCTACACCTTC. J is TRBJ1-2 and V is TRBV5-1; the D gene is possibly TRBD1 (6 bases). The CDR3 is made up of 15 amino acids. Germline CDR1 reads SGHRS; CDR2 reads YFSETQ. Deletions cut 0 bases from V and 5 bases from J, with 14 bases between.

The chain uses TRBV28 and TRBJ1-5, with a weak D call TRBD1 (6 bases). Trimming shortened V by 4 bases and J by 3 bases, and 13 bases separated the two germline ends. CDR3 length: 15 residues. Germline CDR1 and CDR2: MDHEN and SYDVKM. In nucleotides, the CDR3 is TGTGCCAGCAGTTCCTATAGGACAGTCAATCAGCCCCAGCATTTT. Protein sequence: CASSSYRTVNQPQHF.

With respect to this clone: Other nucleotide sequences in the sample specify the same CDR3. The chain carries TRBV9 and TRBJ2-1; TRBD1 matches 7 bases. V dropped 1 base and J dropped 6; count of bases not matched to a gene: 1. This CDR3 comprises 13 residues. In germline, CDR1 is SGDLS, CDR2 YYNGEE. Here the CDR3 reads CASSVSGGNEQFF. DNA of the CDR3: TGTGCCAGCAGCGTATCAGGGGGCAATGAGCAGTTCTTC.

In this sample, this clone turned up a few times. The V gene is TRBV7-2, the J gene TRBJ1-1, with 7 bases that match TRBD1. This CDR3 has 14 amino acids. Germline V lookup: CDR1 SGHTA, CDR2 FQGNSA. J was trimmed by 4 bases and V by 6 bases; bases with no gene match: 8. CDR3 amino acids: CASRDRAWGTEAFF. For the CDR3, the DNA is TGTGCCAGCAGAGACAGGGCGTGGGGCACTGAAGCTTTCTTT.

Only a few counts were recorded for this clone. The CDR3 sequence is CASSQSKTGVGQPQHF. CDR3 nucleotide sequence: TGCGCCAGCAGTCAATCGAAGACAGGGGTGGGCCAGCCCCAGCATTTT. The chain uses TRBV23-1 and TRBJ1-5; TRBD1 agrees at 8 bases. TRBV23-1 has ORF status, its function being uncertain. The CDR3 has 16 residues. V lost 0 bases, J lost 7 bases, and 8 bases stayed unmatched.

J is TRBJ2-2 and V is TRBV24-1; TRBD2 might be the D (5 bases). CDR1 KGHDR and CDR2 SFDVKD come from the germline V gene. This CDR3 region has 12 residues. V was pared by 8 bases and J by 3 bases, with 6 bases between. The CDR3 region has the DNA TGTGCCACCACGGGATACACCGGGGAGCTGTTTTTT. Translated: CATTGYTGELFF.

V is TRBV9 and J is TRBJ1-1; 8 bases agree with TRBD1. This CDR3 spans 14 amino acids. CDR1 is SGDLS, CDR2 YYNGEE, per germline. The V segment lost 4 bases and the J segment 4 bases; nucleotides outside the gene matches: 6. CDR3 coding DNA: TGTGCCAGCAGCCCGGACAGGGAGGGCACTGAAGCTTTCTTT. This translates into CASSPDREGTEAFF.

The chain employs TRBV7-8 and TRBJ2-5; TRBD1 aligns across 9 bases. Germline V gene sequence: CDR1 SGHVS, CDR2 FQNEAQ. The CDR3 extends over 16 amino acids. Trimming cost V 3 bases and J 5 bases; bases outside gene matches: 10. The chain's CDR3 is CASSLEGQGLLETQYF. CDR3 in DNA: TGTGCCAGCAGCTTGGAGGGACAGGGTTTACTTGAGACCCAGTACTTC.

The chain has TRBV2 and TRBJ2-1, with TRBD2 identical over 10 bases. V trimming: 6 bases; J trimming: 3 bases; junction bases outside the gene matches: 5. Germline CDR1 reads SNHLY; CDR2 reads FYNNEI. The CDR3 spans 15 residues. In nucleotides, the CDR3 is TGTGCCAGCAGACGAGCGGGGGGGCTCTACAATGAGCAGTTCTTC. This sequence encodes CASRRAGGLYNEQFF.

The V and J genes are TRBV5-5 and TRBJ2-3; D is tentatively TRBD1 or TRBD2 (5 bases each). Trimming stripped 3 bases from V and 0 bases from J, with 5 bases between. Germline CDR1 SGHKS, CDR2 YYEKEE (reference sequence). This CDR3 has 13 residues. CDR3 sequence (DNA): TGTGCCAGCAGCTGGGGGAGCACAGATACGCAGTATTTT. Protein sequence: CASSWGSTDTQYF.

The genes are TRBV12-3 or TRBV12-4 and TRBJ1-3, with D unclear. This CDR3 is 11 amino acids long. The germline V and J ends were trimmed by 3 bases and 7 bases, with 4 bases remaining between them. The CDR3 reads CASSLSNTIYF. In DNA form, the CDR3 reads TGTGCCAGCAGTTTGTCTAACACCATATATTTT.

The chain couples TRBV2 to TRBJ2-6; 10 bases align to TRBD2. V dropped 3 bases and J dropped 2; count of bases not matched to a gene: 7. Germline V gene sequence: CDR1 SNHLY, CDR2 FYNNEI. The CDR3 runs to 18 residues. This CDR3 reads CASSDVFSGRTGANVLTF. The CDR3, as DNA: TGTGCCAGCAGTGACGTGTTTAGCGGGAGGACTGGGGCCAACGTCCTGACTTTC.

The gene calls are TRBV9 and TRBJ1-2; possible D gene TRBD1, 5 bases. V lost 0 bases to trimming and J lost 7 bases, with 19 bases between them. The V gene's germline CDR1 is SGDLS and CDR2 YYNGEE. The CDR3 length is 16 residues. CDR3 loop: CASSVATGQGSGGYTF. CDR3 DNA sequence: TGTGCCAGCAGCGTAGCTACCGGTCAGGGATCGGGTGGCTACACCTTC.

The rearrangement uses TRBV6-5 and TRBJ1-5, with D unclear. CDR1 and CDR2 (germline): MNHEY, SVGAGI. V lost 10 bases and J 6 bases, leaving 16 bases between the germline ends. CDR3 length equals 13 residues. The CDR3 spells CATNRGFGQPQHF. The CDR3 DNA reads TGTGCCACCAATCGGGGATTCGGTCAGCCCCAGCATTTT.

This clone was detected only a few times. The chain is built from TRBV12-3 or TRBV12-4 and TRBJ2-7, with unresolved D. V lost 8 bases to trimming and J lost 12 bases, with 14 bases between them. The CDR3 length is 10 residues. The CDR3 here is CASGGVPRYF. The CDR3 coding sequence is TGTGCCAGCGGTGGAGTCCCGCGGTACTTC.

The J gene is TRBJ1-3, the V gene TRBV10-3, with a weak D call TRBD1 (5 bases). The ends were cut back, 9 bases at V and 2 bases at J, with 14 bases in the middle. Germline V lookup: CDR1 ENHRY, CDR2 SYGVKD. The CDR3 has 14 amino acids. CDR3 DNA sequence: TGTGCCATTGGGAAGGGGCCGGCTGGAAACACCATATATTTT. Protein product: CAIGKGPAGNTIYF.

V usage is TRBV7-9 and J usage is TRBJ2-5; no definite D call. Germline CDR1 is SEHNR and CDR2 is FQNEAQ (reference sequence). This CDR3 has 13 residues. With 5 bases removed from V and 4 bases from J, the gap between germline ends came to 11 bases. The chain's CDR3 is CASSVDNLETQYF. The DNA for the CDR3 is TGTGCCAGCAGCGTCGACAACTTAGAGACCCAGTACTTC.

V gene TRBV19 combines with J gene TRBJ2-3, with D possibly matching TRBD2 (5 bases). Trimming pared 4 bases from V and 0 bases from J, leaving 11 bases between. Germline values: CDR1 LNHDA, CDR2 SQIVND (reference sequence). CDR3 length: 15 amino acids. The CDR3 protein is CASSTLAASTDTQYF. CDR3 nucleotides: TGTGCCAGTAGTACCCTAGCAGCTAGCACAGATACGCAGTATTTT. The complete variable domain, with remaining parts taken from reference TRBV19 and TRBJ2-3, reads DGGITQSPKYLFRKEGQNVTLSCEQNLNHDAMYWYRQDPGQGLRLIYYSQIVNDFQKGDIAEGYSVSREKKESFPLTVTSAQKNPTAFYLCASSTLAASTDTQYFGPGTRLTVL.

The V gene is TRBV29-1, the J gene TRBJ2-1; maybe TRBD1 (5 bases). V lost 4 bases to trimming and J lost 5 bases, with 21 bases between them. The CDR3 runs to 16 residues. Germline CDR1 and CDR2: SQVTM and ANQGSEA. Here the CDR3 DNA reads TGCAGCGTTGGGCTTTCTCCTGGGGCCGCAAACAATGAGCAGTTCTTC. Protein: CSVGLSPGAANNEQFF.

The J gene is TRBJ2-3, the V gene TRBV5-1; D is perhaps TRBD2 (5 bases). The CDR3 consists of 13 residues. Germline V gene data show CDR1 as SGHRS and CDR2 as YFSETQ. Trimming took 7 bases from V and 4 from J, leaving 13 bases between them. CDR3 protein: CASGEGSPDTQYF. CDR3 DNA sequence: TGCGCCAGCGGTGAGGGATCCCCAGATACGCAGTATTTT. The complete variable domain, with remaining parts taken from reference TRBV5-1 and TRBJ2-3, reads KAGVTQTPRYLIKTRGQQVTLSCSPISGHRSVSWYQQTPGQGLQFLFEYFSETQRNKGNFPGRFSGRQFSNSRSEMNVSTLELGDSALYLCASGEGSPDTQYFGPGTRLTVL.

This chain joins TRBV28 and TRBJ1-4; 8 bases agree with TRBD1. CDR3 length: 15 amino acids. J gave up 8 bases and V 1 base, and 6 bases lay outside the gene matches. The germline CDR1 and CDR2 sequences are MDHEN and SYDVKM. Written as DNA, the CDR3 is TGTGCCAGCAGTTTATATCGGGACAGGCGAGAAAAACTGTTTTTT. Protein product: CASSLYRDRREKLFF.

The chain joins TRBV5-5 to TRBJ1-6, with D possibly matching TRBD1 (5 bases). CDR1 and CDR2 (germline): SGHKS, YYEKEE (reference sequence). V lost 2 bases, J lost 9 bases, and 12 bases lay in between. This CDR3 region has 14 residues. The CDR3 nucleotides are TGTGCCAGCAGCTTTGGGGGGTCGGGTTCACCCCTCCACTTT. Its translation is CASSFGGSGSPLHF.

The chain uses TRBV11-1 and TRBJ2-3; a weak D match, TRBD2 (5 bases). CDR1 and CDR2 (germline): SGHAT, FQDESV (reference sequence). The CDR3 has 16 residues. V lost 3 bases to trimming and J lost 4 bases, with 17 bases between them. In DNA, the CDR3 is TGTGCCAGCAGCTTTAGTGGCTCTGGAGGCTCAGATACGCAGTATTTT. Its protein product is CASSFSGSGGSDTQYF.

This chain links TRBV7-9 with TRBJ1-5; 7 nucleotides align to TRBD1. Germline V gives CDR1 SEHNR, CDR2 FQNEAQ (reference sequence). After removal of 1 base from V and 9 bases from J, the junction contained 15 bases not matched to a gene. The CDR3 length is 17 residues. This chain's CDR3 is CASSLGEGQATSTPQHF. CDR3 nucleotide sequence: TGTGCCAGCAGCTTAGGGGAAGGACAGGCGACAAGTACGCCCCAGCATTTT.

The chain recombines TRBV28 with TRBJ1-1; possible D gene TRBD1, 6 bases. Trimming pared 6 bases from V and 8 bases from J, leaving 19 bases between. The CDR3 totals 14 residues. The germline V gene encodes CDR1 MDHEN and CDR2 SYDVKM. CDR3 loop: CASSPPRQVGEAFF. The DNA for the CDR3 is TGTGCCAGCAGCCCCCCCCGACAGGTCGGGGAAGCTTTCTTT.